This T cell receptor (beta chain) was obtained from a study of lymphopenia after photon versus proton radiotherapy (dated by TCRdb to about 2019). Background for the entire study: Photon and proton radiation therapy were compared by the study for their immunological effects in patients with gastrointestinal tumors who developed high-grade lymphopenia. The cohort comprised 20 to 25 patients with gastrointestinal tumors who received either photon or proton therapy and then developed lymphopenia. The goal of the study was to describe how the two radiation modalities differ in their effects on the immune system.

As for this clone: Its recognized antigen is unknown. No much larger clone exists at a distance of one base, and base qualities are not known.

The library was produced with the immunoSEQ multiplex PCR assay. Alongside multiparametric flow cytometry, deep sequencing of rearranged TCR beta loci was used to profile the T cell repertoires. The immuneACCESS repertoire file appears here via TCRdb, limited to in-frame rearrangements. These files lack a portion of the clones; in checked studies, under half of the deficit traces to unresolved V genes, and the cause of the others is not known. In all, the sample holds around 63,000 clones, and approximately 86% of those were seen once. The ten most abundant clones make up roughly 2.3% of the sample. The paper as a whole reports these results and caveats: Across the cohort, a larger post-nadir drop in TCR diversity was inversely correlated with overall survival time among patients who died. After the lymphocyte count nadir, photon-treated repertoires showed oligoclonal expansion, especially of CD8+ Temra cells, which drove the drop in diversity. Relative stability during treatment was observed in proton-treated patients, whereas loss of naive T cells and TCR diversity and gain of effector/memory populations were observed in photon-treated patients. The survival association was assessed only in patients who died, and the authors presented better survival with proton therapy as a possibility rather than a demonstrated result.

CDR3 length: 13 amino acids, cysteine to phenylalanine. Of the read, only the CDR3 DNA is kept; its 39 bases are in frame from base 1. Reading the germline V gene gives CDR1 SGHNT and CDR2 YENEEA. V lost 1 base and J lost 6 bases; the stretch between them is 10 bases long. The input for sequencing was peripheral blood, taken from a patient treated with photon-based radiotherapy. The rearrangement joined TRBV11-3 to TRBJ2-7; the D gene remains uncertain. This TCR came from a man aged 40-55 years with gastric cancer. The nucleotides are TGTGCCAGCAGCTTAGGTCTTGGAAGCGAGCAGTACTTC. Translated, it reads CASSLGLGSEQYF.